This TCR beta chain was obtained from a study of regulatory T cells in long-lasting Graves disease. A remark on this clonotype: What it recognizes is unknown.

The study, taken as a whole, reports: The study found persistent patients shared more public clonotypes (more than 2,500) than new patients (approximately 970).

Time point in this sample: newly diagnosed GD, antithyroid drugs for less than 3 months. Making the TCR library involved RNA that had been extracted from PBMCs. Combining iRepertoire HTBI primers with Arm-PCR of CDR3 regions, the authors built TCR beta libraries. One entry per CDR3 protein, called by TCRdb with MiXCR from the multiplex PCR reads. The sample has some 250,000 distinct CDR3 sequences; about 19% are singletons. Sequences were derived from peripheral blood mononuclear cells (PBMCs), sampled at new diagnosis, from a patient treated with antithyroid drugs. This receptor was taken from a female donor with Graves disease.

The CDR3 bases are TGTGCCAGCAGTCCACAGGTGATCAAAAACATTCAGTACTTC. Translated: CASSPQVIKNIQYF. The gene calls are TRBV7-9 and TRBJ2-4; D might be TRBD1 (5 bases). V was clipped by 6 bases and J by 3 bases, with 12 bases between them. Germline V CDR1 and CDR2: SEHNR, FQNEAQ (reference sequence). The CDR3 extends over 14 amino acids.